This T cell receptor beta chain came from a study of blood T cell repertoires in COVID-19. J lost 4 bases, V lost 5 bases, and 5 bases had no gene match. From germline, CDR1 is GTSNPN and CDR2 SVGIG (reference sequence). This CDR3 is built from 13 residues. Sequencing used immunoSEQ multiplex PCR; TCRdb keeps in-frame clones, though not all of them. The sample yields more than 100,000 clones, about 92% seen once. The sequence derives from a woman aged 80 or older in a cohort sampled during active COVID-19. V is TRBV30 and J is TRBJ2-3, with TRBD2 matching over 8 bases. The sample was peripheral blood. Here the CDR3 reads CAWRLREADTQYF. The CDR3 DNA sequence: TGTGCCTGGCGGCTGCGGGAGGCAGATACGCAGTATTTT.